The T cell receptor beta chain described here comes from a study of T cells in Graves' hyperthyroidism and ophthalmopathy. At the level of the study: Blood from the periphery was taken at initial diagnosis, before any treatment.

There were TCR beta CDR3 regions amplified from RNA transcripts. When the TCR CDR3 underwent first-round RT-PCR, the HTBI primer set was used. Each CDR3 protein is one row after TCRdb ran MiXCR on the multiplex PCR reads. This sample yields some 370,000 distinct CDR3 sequences, of which more than 12% are seen a single time; under 30% belongs to the top ten. Trimming shortened V by 4 bases and J by 0 bases, and 18 bases separated the two germline ends. From germline, CDR1 is KGHDR and CDR2 SFDVKD. The CDR3 is 18 amino acids. This clonotype was recorded at least ten times. Patients with uncontrolled infections, other autoimmune diseases, pregnancy or lactation were excluded.

This sequence joins TRBV24-1 and TRBJ2-1, with D tentatively TRBD1 or TRBD2 (5 bases each). Sequencing input: blood. This clonotype originated in a man aged 50-60 years with Graves' ophthalmopathy. The CDR3 DNA sequence: TGTGCCACCAGTGACCCTGGGGGTAGCGCGAGCTCCTACAATGAGCAGTTCTTC. Translating gives CATSDPGGSASSYNEQFF.